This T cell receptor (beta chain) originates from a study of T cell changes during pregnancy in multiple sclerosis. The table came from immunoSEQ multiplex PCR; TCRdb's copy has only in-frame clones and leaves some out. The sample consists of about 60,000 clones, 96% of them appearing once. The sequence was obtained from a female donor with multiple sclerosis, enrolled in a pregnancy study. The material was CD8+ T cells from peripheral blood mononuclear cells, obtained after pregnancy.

The CDR3 DNA follows: TGTGCCAGCAGTGATCGGGGACAGGGGGCGGGTGGCTACACCTTC. Translated, it gives CASSDRGQGAGGYTF. The gene calls are TRBV25-1 and TRBJ1-2; TRBD1 matches at 12 bases. V was pared by 3 bases and J by 7 bases, with 6 bases of the junction left unmatched. CDR3 size: 15 residues. Germline loops: CDR1 MGHDK, CDR2 SYGVNS.